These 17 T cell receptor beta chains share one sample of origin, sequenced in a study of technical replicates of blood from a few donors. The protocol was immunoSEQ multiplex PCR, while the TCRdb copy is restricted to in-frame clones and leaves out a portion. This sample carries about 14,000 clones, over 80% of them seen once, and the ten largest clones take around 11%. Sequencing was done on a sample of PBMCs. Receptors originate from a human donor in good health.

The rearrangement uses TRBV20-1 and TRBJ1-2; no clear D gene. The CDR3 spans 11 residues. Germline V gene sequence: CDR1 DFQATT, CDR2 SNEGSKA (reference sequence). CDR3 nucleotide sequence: TGCAGCTACCCAGGTGCGGGGGGCTACACCTTC. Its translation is CSYPGAGGYTF.

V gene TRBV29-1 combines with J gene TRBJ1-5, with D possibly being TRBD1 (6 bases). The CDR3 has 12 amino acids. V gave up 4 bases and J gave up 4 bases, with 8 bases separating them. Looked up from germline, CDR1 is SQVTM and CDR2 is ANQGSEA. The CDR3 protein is CSVGQENQPQHF. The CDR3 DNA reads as TGCAGCGTTGGACAGGAGAATCAGCCCCAGCATTTT.

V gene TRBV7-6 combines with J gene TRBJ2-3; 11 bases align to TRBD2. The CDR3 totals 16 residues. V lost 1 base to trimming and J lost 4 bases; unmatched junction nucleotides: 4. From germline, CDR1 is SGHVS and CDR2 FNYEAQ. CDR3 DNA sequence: TGTGCCAGCAGCTTAGAGTTAGCGGGAGGGCCAGATACGCAGTATTTT. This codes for CASSLELAGGPDTQYF.

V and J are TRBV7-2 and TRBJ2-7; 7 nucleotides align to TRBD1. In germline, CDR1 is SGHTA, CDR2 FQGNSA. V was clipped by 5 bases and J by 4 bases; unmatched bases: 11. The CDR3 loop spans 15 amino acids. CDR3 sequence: CASSHDRDVGYEQYF. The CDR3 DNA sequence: TGTGCCAGCAGCCACGACAGGGACGTTGGGTACGAGCAGTACTTC. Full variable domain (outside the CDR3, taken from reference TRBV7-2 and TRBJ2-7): GAGVSQSPSNKVTEKGKDVELRCDPISGHTALYWYRQSLGQGLEFLIYFQGNSAPDKSGLPSDRFSAERTGGSVSTLTIQRTQQEDSAVYLCASSHDRDVGYEQYFGPGTRLTVT.

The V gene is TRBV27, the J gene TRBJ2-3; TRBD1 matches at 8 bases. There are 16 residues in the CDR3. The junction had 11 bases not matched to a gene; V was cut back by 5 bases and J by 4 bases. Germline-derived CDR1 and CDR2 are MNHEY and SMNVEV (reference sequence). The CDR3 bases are TGTGCCAGCAGTCCACTCGGGACAGGCAGCGCAGATACGCAGTATTTT. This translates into CASSPLGTGSADTQYF.

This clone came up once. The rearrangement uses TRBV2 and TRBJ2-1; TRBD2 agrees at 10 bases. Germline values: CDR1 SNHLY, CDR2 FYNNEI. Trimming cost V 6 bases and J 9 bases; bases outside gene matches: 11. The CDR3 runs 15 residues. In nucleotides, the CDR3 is TGTGCCAGCAGCAAAGGTCTAGCGGGAGTAGGTGAGCAGTTCTTC. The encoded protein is CASSKGLAGVGEQFF.

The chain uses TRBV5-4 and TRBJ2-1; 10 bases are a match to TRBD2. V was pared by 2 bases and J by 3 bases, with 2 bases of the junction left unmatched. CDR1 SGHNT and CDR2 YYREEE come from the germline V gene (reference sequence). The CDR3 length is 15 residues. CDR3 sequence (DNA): TGTGCCAGCAGCTTTGGGACTAGCGACTACAATGAGCAGTTCTTC. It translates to CASSFGTSDYNEQFF.

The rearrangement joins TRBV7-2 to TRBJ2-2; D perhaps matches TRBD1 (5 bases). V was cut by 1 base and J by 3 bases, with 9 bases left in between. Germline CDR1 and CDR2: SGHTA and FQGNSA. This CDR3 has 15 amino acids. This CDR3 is CASSLGGRDTGELFF. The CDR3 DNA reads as TGTGCCAGCAGCTTAGGAGGCAGGGACACCGGGGAGCTGTTTTTT.

The CDR3 protein is CASSFSPGTSGRTDTQYF. The CDR3 nucleotides read TGCGCCAGCAGCTTCTCCCCTGGGACTAGCGGGAGGACAGATACGCAGTATTTT. This chain uses TRBV5-1 with TRBJ2-3; TRBD2 agrees at 15 bases. Looked up from germline, CDR1 is SGHRS and CDR2 is YFSETQ. J was trimmed by 3 bases and V by 2 bases; bases with no gene match: 7. The CDR3 is made up of 18 amino acids.

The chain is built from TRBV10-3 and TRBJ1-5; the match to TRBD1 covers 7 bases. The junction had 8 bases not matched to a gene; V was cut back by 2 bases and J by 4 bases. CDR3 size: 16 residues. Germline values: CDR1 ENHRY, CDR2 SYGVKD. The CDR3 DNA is TGTGCCATCAGTGAGGCAGACAGGGTCGCAAATCAGCCCCAGCATTTT. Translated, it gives CAISEADRVANQPQHF.

The CDR3: CVNIPGPLTGANVLTF. CDR3 DNA: TGTGTCAACATCCCGGGTCCCCTAACTGGGGCCAACGTCCTGACTTTC. This chain uses TRBV7-9 with TRBJ2-6; D gene uncertain. This CDR3 is built from 16 residues. Looked up from germline, CDR1 is SEHNR and CDR2 is FQNEAQ (reference sequence). The variable domain in full, with the rest retrieved from reference TRBV7-9 and TRBJ2-6, is DTGVSQNPRHKITKRGQNVTFRCDPISEHNRLYWYRQTLGQGPEFLTYFQNEAQLEKSRLLSDRFSAERPKGSFSTLEIQRTEQGDSAMYLCVNIPGPLTGANVLTFGAGSRLTVL.

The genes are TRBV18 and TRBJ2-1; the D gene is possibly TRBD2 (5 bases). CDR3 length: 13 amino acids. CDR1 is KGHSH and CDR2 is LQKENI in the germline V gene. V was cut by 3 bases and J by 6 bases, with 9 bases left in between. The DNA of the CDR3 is TGTGCCAGCTCACCGCTAGCCCTCAATGAGCAGTTCTTC. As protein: CASSPLALNEQFF. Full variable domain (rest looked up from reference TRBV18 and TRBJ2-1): NAGVMQNPRHLVRRRGQEARLRCSPMKGHSHVYWYRQLPEEGLKFMVYLQKENIIDESGMPKERFSAEFPKEGPSILRIQQVVRGDSAAYFCASSPLALNEQFFGPGTRLTVL.

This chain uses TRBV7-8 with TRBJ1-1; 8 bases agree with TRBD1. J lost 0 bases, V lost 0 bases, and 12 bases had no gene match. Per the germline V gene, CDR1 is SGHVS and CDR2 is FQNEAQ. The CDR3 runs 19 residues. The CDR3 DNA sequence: TGTGCCAGCAGCTTAGCGTTTAGTCGTAGGACAGGGCTGAACACTGAAGCTTTCTTT. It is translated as CASSLAFSRRTGLNTEAFF.

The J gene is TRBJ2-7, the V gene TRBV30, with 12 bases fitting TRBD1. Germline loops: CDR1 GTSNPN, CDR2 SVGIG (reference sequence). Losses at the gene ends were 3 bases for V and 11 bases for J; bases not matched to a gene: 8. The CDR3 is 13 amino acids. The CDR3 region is CAWSTGTGGIKYF. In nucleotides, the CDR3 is TGTGCCTGGAGCACCGGGACAGGGGGCATTAAGTACTTC.

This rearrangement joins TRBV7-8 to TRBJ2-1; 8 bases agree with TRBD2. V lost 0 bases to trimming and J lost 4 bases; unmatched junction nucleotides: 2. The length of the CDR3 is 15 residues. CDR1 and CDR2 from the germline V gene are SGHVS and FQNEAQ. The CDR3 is CASSLAAGGYNEQFF. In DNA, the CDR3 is TGTGCCAGCAGCTTAGCCGCGGGAGGTTACAATGAGCAGTTCTTC. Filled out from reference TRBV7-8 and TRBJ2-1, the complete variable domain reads GAGVSQSPRYKVAKRGQDVALRCDPISGHVSLFWYQQALGQGPEFLTYFQNEAQLDKSGLPSDRFFAERPEGSVSTLKIQRTQQEDSAVYLCASSLAAGGYNEQFFGPGTRLTVL.

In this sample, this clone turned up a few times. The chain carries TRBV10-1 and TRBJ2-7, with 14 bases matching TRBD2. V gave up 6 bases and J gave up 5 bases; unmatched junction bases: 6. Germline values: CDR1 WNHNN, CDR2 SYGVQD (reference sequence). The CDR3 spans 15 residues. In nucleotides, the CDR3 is TGCGCCAGCAGAGCCGGGACTAGCGGGAGAAACGAGCAGTACTTC. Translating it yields CASRAGTSGRNEQYF.

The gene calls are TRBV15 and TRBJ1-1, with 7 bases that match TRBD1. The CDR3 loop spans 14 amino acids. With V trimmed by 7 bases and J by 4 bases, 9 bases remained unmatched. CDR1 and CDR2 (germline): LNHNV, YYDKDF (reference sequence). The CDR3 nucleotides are TGTGCCACCACCTTCGACCAGGGGGGCACTGAAGCTTTCTTT. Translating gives CATTFDQGGTEAFF.